These T cell receptor beta chains were read from a single sample in a study of T cell responses to AZD1222 COVID-19 vaccine. Sequencing used immunoSEQ multiplex PCR; TCRdb keeps in-frame clones, though not all of them. Of 130,000 or so clones listed, 70% to 90% are singletons. Sequences were derived from peripheral blood, sampled on day 0 of AZD1222 vaccination. All receptors come from an adult in good health. Both conserved end residues are part of each CDR3. D genes are given only for firm matches. The size of a clone is reported for some rows only, either as once, few or many, or as a class for expanded clones.

once	.	TRBV28	TRBJ1-5	TGTGCCAGCACGTGGAGCAGAGGGGGTCAGCCCCAGCATTTT	CASTWSRGGQPQHF
.	.	TRBV5-6	TRBJ1-4	TGTGCCAGCAGCGAACGACGTTGGGAAAAACTGTTTTTT	CASSERRWEKLFF
.	.	TRBV7-4	TRBJ2-4	TGTGCCAGCAGCTTAGTGGAGGACAGCAAAAACATTCAGTACTTC	CASSLVEDSKNIQYF
few	TRBD1	TRBV5-1	TRBJ2-5	TGCGCCAGCAGCTTGGCCCCAGGGGGTTGGGAGACCCAGTACTTC	CASSLAPGGWETQYF
.	.	TRBV7-3	TRBJ1-1	TGTGCCAGCAGCCTCCGGTCAGGGGACACTGAAGCTTTCTTT	CASSLRSGDTEAFF
.	.	TRBV6-5	TRBJ2-1	TGTGCCAGCAATAGGGGAGGTGAGCAGTTCTTC	CASNRGGEQFF
.	.	TRBV6-2/TRBV6-3	TRBJ1-1	TGTGCCAGCAGTTACTACAGGGTATACACTGAAGCTTTCTTT	CASSYYRVYTEAFF
.	TRBD1	TRBV5-8	TRBJ1-5	TGTGCCAGCAGCTTGGAGGGGCAGGGGGCTTTGGGCAATCAGCCCCAGCATTTT	CASSLEGQGALGNQPQHF
.	TRBD2	TRBV9	TRBJ2-3	TGTGCCAGCAGCGTAGCCCCAGCGGGGCAGGGCACAGATACGCAGTATTTT	CASSVAPAGQGTDTQYF
.	TRBD1	TRBV7-2	TRBJ1-2	TGTGCCAGCAGCGCGAGGGACAGGGGGCGAATAGTCGATGGCTACACCTTC	CASSARDRGRIVDGYTF
.	.	TRBV7-2	TRBJ2-7	TGTGCCAGCAGCTTAAAAGGCAGAGCGGAGGAGCAGTACTTC	CASSLKGRAEEQYF
.	TRBD1	TRBV7-3	TRBJ2-5	TGTGCCAGCAGCCTAACTACAGGGGAGTGGGAGACCCAGTACTTC	CASSLTTGEWETQYF
.	TRBD1	TRBV24-1	TRBJ2-3	TGTGCCACCAGTGAACCCGGGACAGACAGCACAGATACGCAGTATTTT	CATSEPGTDSTDTQYF
.	TRBD2	TRBV4-3	TRBJ2-3	TGCGCCAGCAGCCCCGAACTAGCGGGAGCAGATACGCAGTATTTT	CASSPELAGADTQYF
.	TRBD2	TRBV27	TRBJ2-7	TGTGCCAGCAGAGAGCGGGAGCCCTACGAGCAGTACTTC	CASREREPYEQYF
.	TRBD2	TRBV7-9	TRBJ2-3	TGTGCCAGCAGATCCAGAACTGGGACTAGCGGGAGAGATACGCAGTATTTT	CASRSRTGTSGRDTQYF
.	.	TRBV6-6	TRBJ2-7	TGTGCCAGCAGATTGACATCCTTCTCCTACGAGCAGTACTTC	CASRLTSFSYEQYF
.	.	TRBV6-5	TRBJ1-2	TGTGCCAGCAGTTACTCTCGAAAGGGAGGCTACTATGGCTACACCTTC	CASSYSRKGGYYGYTF
once	TRBD2	TRBV7-2	TRBJ2-5	TGTGCCAGCAGGTTACTAGCGGGGGAAGAGACCCAGTACTTC	CASRLLAGEETQYF
once	TRBD2	TRBV6-1	TRBJ2-7	TGTGCCAGCAGTGAAGTGGGGGAGGGAGACTTC	CASSEVGEGDF
.	TRBD1	TRBV2	TRBJ1-2	TGTGCCAGCAGTAGGGACAGCTATGGCTACACCTTC	CASSRDSYGYTF
.	TRBD1	TRBV11-2	TRBJ2-2	TGTGCCAGCAGCCTTATGACAGGGGGGACCGGGGAGCTGTTTTTT	CASSLMTGGTGELFF
.	TRBD1	TRBV3-1/TRBV3-2	TRBJ1-5	TGTGCCAGCAGCCAGGGATGGACAGGGGGAAATCAGCCCCAGCATTTT	CASSQGWTGGNQPQHF
.	TRBD2	TRBV29-1	TRBJ2-5	TGCAGCGTGACCCGAGCGGGGGGGCATCAGGAGACCCAGTACTTC	CSVTRAGGHQETQYF
.	.	TRBV7-9	TRBJ1-6	TGTGCCAGCAGCTCAGATACCGGGACCGTGAATTCACCCCTCCACTTT	CASSSDTGTVNSPLHF
.	TRBD1	TRBV6-6	TRBJ1-5	TGTGCCAGCAGGGAACAGGGGGCTAGCAATCAGCCCCAGCATTTT	CASREQGASNQPQHF
.	.	TRBV5-1	TRBJ2-7	TGCGCCAGCAGCTTGTGGGCGGGTGAGTCCTACGAGCAGTACTTC	CASSLWAGESYEQYF
once	.	TRBV11-3	TRBJ1-6	TGTGCCAGCAGCAGGGACGGATCCTATAATTCACCCCTCCACTTT	CASSRDGSYNSPLHF
.	.	TRBV5-4	TRBJ1-1	TGTGCCAGCAGCGCCTGGGACACCCTCACTGAAGCTTTCTTT	CASSAWDTLTEAFF
once	TRBD1	TRBV30	TRBJ1-1	TGTGCCTGGAGCCAGTCGCAGGGGGCCCACACTGAAGCTTTCTTT	CAWSQSQGAHTEAFF
once	TRBD2	TRBV3-1/TRBV3-2	TRBJ2-4	TGTGCCAGCAGCCAAGGAGCCTTTGCTAGCGGGGGGGGTGGCAAAAACATTCAGTACTTC	CASSQGAFASGGGGKNIQYF
once	.	TRBV7-9	TRBJ1-1	TGTGCCAGCAGCAGCGGGACCCACACTGAAGCTTTCTTT	CASSSGTHTEAFF
.	.	TRBV11-3	TRBJ2-2	TGTGCCAGCAGCTTACGTGTTAACACCGGGGAGCTGTTTTTT	CASSLRVNTGELFF
.	.	TRBV10-3	TRBJ2-7	TGTGCCATCAGTGACGGGAAAGCCTACGAGCAGTACTTC	CAISDGKAYEQYF
.	.	TRBV5-6	TRBJ1-1	TGTGCCAGCAGCTGGGGCACAGGGTTGAACACTGAAGCTTTCTTT	CASSWGTGLNTEAFF
once	TRBD2	TRBV27	TRBJ2-7	TGTGCCAGCAGTTACGGACTAGCGGAAACCTACGAGCAGTACTTC	CASSYGLAETYEQYF
.	TRBD1	TRBV29-1	TRBJ2-7	TGCAGCGCCCAAACAGGGGGCCCCGAGCAGTACTTC	CSAQTGGPEQYF
once	.	TRBV29-1	TRBJ2-7	TGCAGCGTTGATTTCAACTACGAGCAGTACTTC	CSVDFNYEQYF
.	TRBD1	TRBV10-3	TRBJ1-1	TGTGCCATCTCGAAAGGGGGCGGAATGGCGAACACTGAAGCTTTCTTT	CAISKGGGMANTEAFF
.	TRBD1	TRBV4-2	TRBJ1-5	TGTGCCAGCAGCCAGATAGGACAGGGGGTGTCTCAGCCCCAGCATTTT	CASSQIGQGVSQPQHF
.	.	TRBV7-9	TRBJ1-2	TGTGCCAGCGGTGGCGGCGATGGCTACACCTTC	CASGGGDGYTF
.	.	TRBV5-8	TRBJ2-1	TGTGCCAGCAACCCCGGGACCAACTACAATGAGCAGTTCTTC	CASNPGTNYNEQFF
.	TRBD2	TRBV24-1	TRBJ2-2	TGTGCCACGGAGCGGGGCGGCACCGGGGAGCTGTTTTTT	CATERGGTGELFF
.	.	TRBV7-9	TRBJ1-6	TGTGCCAGCAGGGGTAGGGGGAGATCACCCCTCCACTTT	CASRGRGRSPLHF
medium-sized	.	TRBV6-4	TRBJ1-2	TGTGCCAGCAGTCCGGGTTTTAACTATGGCTACACCTTC	CASSPGFNYGYTF
once	.	TRBV27	TRBJ2-2	TGTGCCAGCAGTTTATGGGCGGATAACACCGGGGAGCTGTTTTTT	CASSLWADNTGELFF